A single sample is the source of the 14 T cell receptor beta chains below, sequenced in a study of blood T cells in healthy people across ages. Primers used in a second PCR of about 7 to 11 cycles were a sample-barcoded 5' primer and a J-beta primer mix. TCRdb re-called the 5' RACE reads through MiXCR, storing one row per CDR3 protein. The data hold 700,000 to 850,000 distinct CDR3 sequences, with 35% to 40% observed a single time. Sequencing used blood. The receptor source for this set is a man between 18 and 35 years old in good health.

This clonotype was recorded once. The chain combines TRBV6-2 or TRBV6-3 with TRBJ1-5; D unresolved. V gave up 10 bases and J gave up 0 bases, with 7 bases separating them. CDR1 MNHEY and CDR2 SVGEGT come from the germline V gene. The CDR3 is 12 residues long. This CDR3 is CATSNSNQPQHF. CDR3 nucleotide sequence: TGTGCCACCTCCAATAGCAATCAGCCCCAGCATTTT.

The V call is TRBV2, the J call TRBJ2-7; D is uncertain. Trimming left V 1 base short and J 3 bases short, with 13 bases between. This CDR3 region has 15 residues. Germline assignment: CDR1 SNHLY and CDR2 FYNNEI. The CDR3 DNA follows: TGTGCCAGCAGTGAAGGTTTGGGGTCAGGCTACGAGCAGTACTTC. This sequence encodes CASSEGLGSGYEQYF. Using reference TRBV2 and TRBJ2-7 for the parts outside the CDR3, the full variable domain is EPEVTQTPSHQVTQMGQEVILRCVPISNHLYFYWYRQILGQKVEFLVSFYNNEISEKSEIFDDQFSVERPDGSNFTLKIRSTKLEDSAMYFCASSEGLGSGYEQYFGPGTRLTVT.

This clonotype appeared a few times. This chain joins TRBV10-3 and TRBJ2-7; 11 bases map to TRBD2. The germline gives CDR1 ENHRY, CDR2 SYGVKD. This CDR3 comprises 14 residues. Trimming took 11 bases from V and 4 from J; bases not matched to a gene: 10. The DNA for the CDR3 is TGTGCCGCGACACCGACTAGCGGGGCTTACGAGCAGTACTTC. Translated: CAATPTSGAYEQYF.

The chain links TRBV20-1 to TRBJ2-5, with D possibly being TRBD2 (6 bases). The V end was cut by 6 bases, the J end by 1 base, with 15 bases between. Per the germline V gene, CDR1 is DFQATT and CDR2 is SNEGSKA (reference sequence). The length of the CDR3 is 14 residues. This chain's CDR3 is CSAVRGNSQETQYF. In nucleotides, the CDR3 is TGCAGTGCCGTACGGGGGAATTCCCAAGAGACCCAGTACTTC.

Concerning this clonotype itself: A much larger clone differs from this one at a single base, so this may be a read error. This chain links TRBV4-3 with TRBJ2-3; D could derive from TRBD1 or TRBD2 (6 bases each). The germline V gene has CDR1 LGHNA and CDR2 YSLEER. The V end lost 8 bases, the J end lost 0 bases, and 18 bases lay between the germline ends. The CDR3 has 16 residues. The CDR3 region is CASGPGAGPSTDTQYF. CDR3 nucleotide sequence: TGCGCCAGCGGCCCGGGGGCGGGCCCAAGCACAGATACGCAGTATTTT.

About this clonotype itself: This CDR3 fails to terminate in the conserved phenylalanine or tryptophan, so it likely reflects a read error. CDR3 bases: TGTGCCAGCTCCCGGGACAGGGACAACAATGAGCAGTTCGTC. Translation: CASSRDRDNNEQFV. This chain links TRBV18 with TRBJ2-1, with 9 bases that match TRBD1. V shed 6 bases, J shed 5 bases, and the junction held 5 bases outside the gene matches. The CDR3 is 14 residues long. Germline V gene sequence: CDR1 KGHSH, CDR2 LQKENI.

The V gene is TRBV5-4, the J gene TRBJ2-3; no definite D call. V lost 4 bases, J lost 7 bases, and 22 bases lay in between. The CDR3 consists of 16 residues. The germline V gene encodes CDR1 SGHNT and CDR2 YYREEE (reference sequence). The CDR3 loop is CASSPHTGFREYTQYF. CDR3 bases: TGTGCCAGCAGCCCCCATACGGGTTTCCGCGAATATACGCAGTATTTT.

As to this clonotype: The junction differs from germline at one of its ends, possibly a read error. CDR3 loop: CAGSPADRVGNEQFF. The CDR3 nucleotides read TGTGCCGGCAGCCCAGCGGACAGGGTCGGGAATGAGCAGTTCTTC. V is TRBV7-2 and J is TRBJ2-1, with 8 positions matching TRBD1. The germline gives CDR1 SGHTA, CDR2 FQGNSA. The CDR3 runs to 15 residues.

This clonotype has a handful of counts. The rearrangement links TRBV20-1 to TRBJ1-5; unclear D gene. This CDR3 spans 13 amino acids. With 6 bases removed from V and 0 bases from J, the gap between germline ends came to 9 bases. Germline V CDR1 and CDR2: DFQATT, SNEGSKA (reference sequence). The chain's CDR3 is CSAAPFSNQPQHF. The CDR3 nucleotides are TGCAGTGCAGCCCCGTTTAGCAATCAGCCCCAGCATTTT.

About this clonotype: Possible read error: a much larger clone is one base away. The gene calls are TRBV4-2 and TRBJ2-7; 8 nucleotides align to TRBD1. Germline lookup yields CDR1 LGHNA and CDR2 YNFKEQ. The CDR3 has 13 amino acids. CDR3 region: CASSPQGAREQCF. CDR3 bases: TGTGCCAGCAGCCCTCAGGGGGCTCGTGAGCAGTGCTTC.

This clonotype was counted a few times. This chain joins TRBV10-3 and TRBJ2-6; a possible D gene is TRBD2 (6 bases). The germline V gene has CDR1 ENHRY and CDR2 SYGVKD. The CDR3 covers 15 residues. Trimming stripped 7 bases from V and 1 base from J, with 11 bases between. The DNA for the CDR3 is TGTGCCATCACCGGGGGATGGTCTGGGGCCAACGTCCTGACTTTC. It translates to CAITGGWSGANVLTF.

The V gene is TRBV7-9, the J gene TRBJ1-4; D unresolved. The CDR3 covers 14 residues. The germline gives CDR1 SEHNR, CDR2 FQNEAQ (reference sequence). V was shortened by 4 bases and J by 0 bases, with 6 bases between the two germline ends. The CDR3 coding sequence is TGTGCCAGCAGCTCCATTGCAACTAATGAAAAACTGTTTTTT. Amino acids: CASSSIATNEKLFF.

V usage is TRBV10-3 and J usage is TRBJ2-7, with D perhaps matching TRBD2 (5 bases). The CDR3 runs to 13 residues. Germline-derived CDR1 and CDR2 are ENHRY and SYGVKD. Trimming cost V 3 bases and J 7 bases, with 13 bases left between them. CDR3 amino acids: CAISDQTINEQYF. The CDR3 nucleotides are TGTGCCATCAGTGATCAGACTATCAATGAGCAGTACTTC.

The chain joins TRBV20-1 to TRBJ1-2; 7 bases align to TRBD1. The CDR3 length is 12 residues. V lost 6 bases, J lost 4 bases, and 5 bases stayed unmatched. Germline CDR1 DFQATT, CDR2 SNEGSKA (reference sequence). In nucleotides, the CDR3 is TGCAGTGCCCCGGACAGGATCTATGGCTACACCTTC. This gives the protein CSAPDRIYGYTF.